This T cell receptor (beta chain) was recorded in a study of blood T cell repertoires in COVID-19. Across the whole study: The United States, Italy and Spain supplied acute and convalescent COVID-19 samples. PBMCs, B-cell-depleted T cells, or T cells provided the cDNA or gDNA that made up the material.

Per germline, CDR1 LNHDA and CDR2 SQIVND (reference sequence). Trimming pared 0 bases from V and 4 bases from J, leaving 12 bases between. This CDR3 is built from 16 residues. In the authors' workflow: From reference gene primer amplification, estimates of nucleated cell counts were derived. Assay: immunoSEQ multiplex PCR; the TCRdb copy retains only in-frame clones and omits some. V, J and clone size are those of that table, while D and trimming were read from the DNA. Among over 30,000 clones listed, about 90% were seen once. The chain combines TRBV19 with TRBJ2-2; perhaps TRBD2 as D (6 bases). Sequenced material: peripheral blood. This clonotype was obtained from a human donor in a cohort sampled during active COVID-19. The CDR3: CASSIDPGVSTGELFF. The CDR3 nucleotides read TGTGCCAGTAGTATAGACCCGGGGGTCAGCACCGGGGAGCTGTTTTTT. The full variable domain, in which reference TRBV19 and TRBJ2-2 provide the parts outside the CDR3, is DGGITQSPKYLFRKEGQNVTLSCEQNLNHDAMYWYRQDPGQGLRLIYYSQIVNDFQKGDIAEGYSVSREKKESFPLTVTSAQKNPTAFYLCASSIDPGVSTGELFFGEGSRLTVL.